This T cell receptor beta chain was sequenced for a study of CD8 T cells in ankylosing spondylitis. Study observations and caveats: Seven to nine highly homologous variants made up a TCR beta motif that seemed to typify ankylosing spondylitis blood. The authors reported significant enrichment of disease-linked clones in matched ankylosing spondylitis synovial fluid. As for the disease-linked clones, they showed a CD8+ phenotype and occurred at relatively low frequencies in peripheral blood.

This clonotype was seen at least ten times. The antigen is unknown. Per germline, CDR1 MNHNS and CDR2 SASEGT. Trimming removed 6 bases at V and 5 bases at J, with 4 bases between. The length of the CDR3 is 10 residues. Each TCR beta library was made by quantitative 5'-RACE that incorporated molecular barcodes. MiXCR, run by TCRdb on the 5' RACE reads, gives a single entry per CDR3 protein. The sample lists some 290,000 distinct CDR3 sequences, 15% to 20% occurring once. Sequencing was done on a sample of blood, either unsorted or a sorted T cell fraction (not recorded which). The J gene is TRBJ2-5, the V gene TRBV6-1, with no clear D. The receptor comes from a male donor with ankylosing spondylitis or in good health (not recorded which). CDR3 in DNA: TGTGCCAGCAGATTGGAGACCCAGTACTTC. As protein: CASRLETQYF.